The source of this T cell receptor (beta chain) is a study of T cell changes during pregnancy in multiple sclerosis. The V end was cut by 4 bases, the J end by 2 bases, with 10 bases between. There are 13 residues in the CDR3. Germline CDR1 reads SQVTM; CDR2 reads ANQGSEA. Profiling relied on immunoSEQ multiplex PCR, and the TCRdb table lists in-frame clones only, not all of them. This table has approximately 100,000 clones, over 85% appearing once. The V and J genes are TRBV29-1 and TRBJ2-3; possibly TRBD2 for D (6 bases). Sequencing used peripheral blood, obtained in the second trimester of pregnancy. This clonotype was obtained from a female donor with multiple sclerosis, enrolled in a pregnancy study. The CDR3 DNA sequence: TGCAGCGTTGCCGGGACTCTCACAGATACGCAGTATTTT. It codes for CSVAGTLTDTQYF.